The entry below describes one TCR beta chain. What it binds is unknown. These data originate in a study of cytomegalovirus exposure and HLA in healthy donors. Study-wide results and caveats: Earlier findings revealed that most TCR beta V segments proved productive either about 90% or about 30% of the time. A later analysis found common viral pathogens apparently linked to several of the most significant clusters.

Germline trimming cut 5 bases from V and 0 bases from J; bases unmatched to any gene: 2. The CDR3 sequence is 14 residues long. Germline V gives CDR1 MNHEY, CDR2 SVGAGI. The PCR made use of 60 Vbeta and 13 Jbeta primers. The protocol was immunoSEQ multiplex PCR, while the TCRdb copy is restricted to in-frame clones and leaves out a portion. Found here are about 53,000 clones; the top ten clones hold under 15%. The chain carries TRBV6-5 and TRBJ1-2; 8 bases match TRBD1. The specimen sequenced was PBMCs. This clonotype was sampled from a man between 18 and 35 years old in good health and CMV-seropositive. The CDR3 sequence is CASSPTGANYGYTF. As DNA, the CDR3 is TGTGCCAGCAGTCCGACAGGGGCTAACTATGGCTACACCTTC.